These 20 T cell receptor beta chains originate from one sample sequenced in a study of CD8+CD57+ T cells in acquired aplastic anemia. Only patients with CD8+CD57+ cell expansion on flow cytometry were chosen for sequencing. TCR beta VDJ and CDR3 profiling used genomic DNA as template. From the reads, TCRdb called clonotypes with MiXCR, one entry per CDR3 protein. Of 150,000 to 200,000 distinct CDR3 sequences listed, around 48% are singletons. Input material: sorted CD4+, CD8+, or CD8+CD57+ T cells (not recorded which) from PBMCs. The receptors here all came from a human donor with aplastic anemia.

The chain links TRBV7-2 to TRBJ1-6; 7 bases line up with TRBD1. V gave up 2 bases and J gave up 7 bases; unmatched junction bases: 8. The length of the CDR3 is 16 residues. Germline V gene lookup returns CDR1 SGHTA and CDR2 FQGNSA. This chain's CDR3 is CASSLFRGGINSPLHF. The CDR3 coding sequence is TGTGCCAGCAGCTTATTTAGAGGGGGCATCAATTCACCCCTCCACTTT.

DNA for the CDR3: TGCAGTGCTAGATTAAACACCGGGGAGCTGTTTTTT. Translation: CSARLNTGELFF. The chain joins TRBV20-1 to TRBJ2-2; no firm D call. Trimming shortened V by 2 bases and J by 2 bases, and 3 bases separated the two germline ends. Germline V lookup: CDR1 DFQATT, CDR2 SNEGSKA (reference sequence). The CDR3 contains 12 residues.

This clonotype was counted many times. This chain joins TRBV6-5 and TRBJ2-5, with D unclear. Germline CDR1 is MNHEY and CDR2 is SVGAGI. Trimming stripped 0 bases from V and 0 bases from J, with 14 bases between. This CDR3 region has 17 residues. The CDR3 nucleotides are TGTGCCAGCAGTTACTCCATAACCAACACATACCAAGAGACCCAGTACTTC. Protein: CASSYSITNTYQETQYF.

This clonotype was detected many times. The chain couples TRBV20-1 to TRBJ1-3, with D possibly being TRBD1 (6 bases). The CDR3 contains 18 residues. The V gene's germline CDR1 is DFQATT and CDR2 SNEGSKA (reference sequence). Trimming stripped 0 bases from V and 0 bases from J, with 18 bases between. CDR3 region: CSARDTQGPSFSGNTIYF. The CDR3, as DNA: TGCAGTGCTAGAGATACCCAGGGGCCCTCTTTCTCTGGAAACACCATATATTTT.

At least ten counts were recorded for this clonotype. CDR3 DNA sequence: TGTGCCAGCAGCTTAGCAGGGGGCATCGGCTATGGCTACACCTTC. Its protein is CASSLAGGIGYGYTF. The chain has TRBV7-9 and TRBJ1-2; 7 nucleotides match TRBD1. V shed 0 bases, J shed 4 bases, and the junction held 5 bases outside the gene matches. The CDR3 length is 15 residues. Looked up from germline, CDR1 is SEHNR and CDR2 is FQNEAQ (reference sequence).

This clonotype was detected ten times or more. V and J are TRBV7-8 and TRBJ2-7, with 7 bases matching TRBD1. CDR1 is SGHVS, CDR2 FQNEAQ, per germline. The ends lost 5 bases at V and 3 bases at J; junction bases unmatched: 7. This CDR3 spans 14 amino acids. The CDR3 reads CASSPGPGGYEQYF. The CDR3 DNA follows: TGTGCCAGCAGCCCCGGGCCAGGGGGCTACGAGCAGTACTTC.

This clonotype was counted a single time. V usage is TRBV10-3 and J usage is TRBJ2-3, with D tentatively TRBD1 (5 bases). The length of the CDR3 is 12 residues. Germline CDR1 ENHRY, CDR2 SYGVKD. V dropped 10 bases and J dropped 2 bases, with 10 bases sitting between them. CDR3 amino acids: CASGADTDTQYF. The CDR3 nucleotides read TGTGCCAGTGGGGCCGACACAGATACGCAGTATTTT.

This clonotype was found many times. The chain links TRBV13 to TRBJ2-1, with no clear D. Germline CDR1 reads PRHDT; CDR2 reads FYEKMQ (reference sequence). Trimming stripped 2 bases from V and 0 bases from J, with 8 bases between. This CDR3 region has 15 residues. CDR3 loop: CASSLRVDSYNEQFF. DNA of the CDR3: TGTGCCAGCAGCTTACGGGTCGACTCCTACAATGAGCAGTTCTTC.

There are many counts of this clonotype. V is TRBV2 and J is TRBJ1-6; no reliable D call. V was shortened by 5 bases and J by 9 bases, with 14 bases between the two germline ends. The CDR3 is 14 residues long. Germline CDR1 reads SNHLY; CDR2 reads FYNNEI. The CDR3: CASSRVGSVSPLHF. The CDR3 bases are TGTGCCAGCAGTAGGGTAGGGTCTGTTTCACCCCTCCACTTT.

This clonotype occurred many times. The J gene is TRBJ1-6, the V gene TRBV15; D perhaps matches TRBD1 (6 bases). Trimming left V 7 bases short and J 1 base short, with 14 bases between. This CDR3 has 16 residues. Germline CDR1 and CDR2: LNHNV and YYDKDF (reference sequence). The CDR3 region has the DNA TGTGCCACCACTGCACTGACAGGATCCTATAATTCACCCCTCCACTTT. Its translation is CATTALTGSYNSPLHF.

This clonotype showed up many times. This chain connects TRBV4-1 to TRBJ2-7, with 10 bases lining up with TRBD1. Germline V gene lookup returns CDR1 MGHRA and CDR2 YSYEKL. Unmatched junction bases numbered 7, after V lost 2 bases and J lost 3 bases. The length of the CDR3 is 16 residues. The CDR3 coding sequence is TGCGCCAGCAGCCAAATAATGGGACAGGGGAACTACGAGCAGTACTTC. It is translated as CASSQIMGQGNYEQYF.

This clonotype came up many times. The chain couples TRBV12-3 or TRBV12-4 to TRBJ1-3; D gene ambiguous. The CDR3 runs to 15 residues. Between the trimmed V and J ends, which lost 1 base and 1 base, there was a span of 8 bases. CDR3 coding DNA: TGTGCCAGCAGTTTAGGCGGGGATTCTGGAAACACCATATATTTT. It encodes CASSLGGDSGNTIYF.

For the CDR3, the DNA is TGTGCCACCAGCAGAGATGGAGCCTCGAACACCGGGGAGCTGTTTTTT. Translation: CATSRDGASNTGELFF. J is TRBJ2-2 and V is TRBV15; D gene ambiguous. Germline lookup yields CDR1 LNHNV and CDR2 YYDKDF (reference sequence). The germline V and J ends were trimmed by 0 bases and 0 bases, with 8 bases remaining between them. The CDR3 is made up of 16 amino acids.

This clonotype has ten or more counts. One junction end does not reproduce the germline sequence, and a read error may be involved. V usage is TRBV11-2 and J usage is TRBJ1-2, with no clear D. The CDR3 spans 12 residues. Germline V gene lookup returns CDR1 SGHAT and CDR2 FQNNGV. The CDR3 coding sequence is TGTGTCAGCAGCTTAAGGCACTATGGCTACACCTTC. It translates to CVSSLRHYGYTF.

CDR3 amino acids: CASSFEVTEAFF. The CDR3 DNA follows: TGTGCCAGCAGCTTCGAGGTCACTGAAGCTTTCTTT. The chain employs TRBV7-9 and TRBJ1-1, with D uncertain. The CDR3 contains 12 residues. Germline lookup yields CDR1 SEHNR and CDR2 FQNEAQ (reference sequence). V shed 3 bases and J shed 4 bases, with 6 bases lying between them. The full variable domain, with the rest looked up from reference TRBV7-9 and TRBJ1-1, is DTGVSQNPRHKITKRGQNVTFRCDPISEHNRLYWYRQTLGQGPEFLTYFQNEAQLEKSRLLSDRFSAERPKGSFSTLEIQRTEQGDSAMYLCASSFEVTEAFFGQGTRLTVV.

V usage is TRBV7-8 and J usage is TRBJ1-5, with D uncertain. CDR1 SGHVS and CDR2 FQNEAQ come from the germline V gene. This CDR3 comprises 14 residues. Trimming removed 2 bases from V and 1 base from J, with 6 bases in between. The CDR3 DNA reads TGTGCCAGCAGCTTATTGCCAAGCAATCAGCCCCAGCATTTT. Amino acids: CASSLLPSNQPQHF.

This clonotype was observed a handful of times. The chain joins TRBV7-6 to TRBJ2-7, with TRBD2 identical over 7 bases. The germline V gene has CDR1 SGHVS and CDR2 FNYEAQ. The V segment lost 1 base and the J segment 0 bases; nucleotides outside the gene matches: 6. The CDR3 runs 16 residues. The CDR3 loop is CASSLGPGLNSYEQYF. CDR3 DNA: TGTGCCAGCAGCTTAGGGCCGGGACTAAACTCCTACGAGCAGTACTTC. The entire variable domain, with the rest obtained from reference TRBV7-6 and TRBJ2-7, is as follows: GAGVSQSPRYKVTKRGQDVALRCDPISGHVSLYWYRQALGQGPEFLTYFNYEAQQDKSGLPNDRFSAERPEGSISTLTIQRTEQRDSAMYRCASSLGPGLNSYEQYFGPGTRLTVT.

This clonotype came up a few times. This sequence joins TRBV25-1 and TRBJ1-2; a possible D gene is TRBD1 (5 bases). Germline lookup yields CDR1 MGHDK and CDR2 SYGVNS. The length of the CDR3 is 15 residues. Trimming took off 4 bases at V and 4 bases at J, with 16 bases between the two ends. The CDR3 DNA sequence: TGTGCCAGCAGTGCTTACGCCGGGACGGGCTATGGCTACACCTTC. It specifies CASSAYAGTGYGYTF.

This clonotype was seen only a few times. The V gene is TRBV18, the J gene TRBJ1-1; the D gene is possibly TRBD1 (5 bases). The ends were cut back, 3 bases at V and 4 bases at J, with 9 bases in the middle. This CDR3 spans 13 amino acids. Germline CDR1 is KGHSH and CDR2 is LQKENI. The CDR3 DNA reads TGTGCCAGCTCACCTCAGGGAAGCACTGAAGCTTTCTTT. It encodes CASSPQGSTEAFF.

This clonotype showed up many times. The chain links TRBV20-1 to TRBJ2-5; a weak D match, TRBD1 (6 bases). The CDR3 covers 15 residues. The germline gives CDR1 DFQATT, CDR2 SNEGSKA (reference sequence). Trimming left V 0 bases short and J 6 bases short, with 17 bases between. CDR3 sequence reads: CSARERTGTPKTQYF. The CDR3 DNA follows: TGCAGTGCTAGAGAGCGAACAGGGACCCCAAAGACCCAGTACTTC.